This TCR beta chain was identified in a study of Ad26.COV2.S vaccination and SARS-CoV-2 variants. Study background: Donor was in the COV1001 Ad26.COV2.S trial arm. Study outcomes and limitations: Researchers reported similar non-spike TCR breadth in vaccine and placebo recipients. Measurements of TCR breadth and depth may have given underestimates of the total T cell responses. Vaccinees reportedly had broad spike-specific CD8+ and CD4+ T cell responses.

TCRdb keeps only in-frame clones here, not all; method: immunoSEQ multiplex PCR. The table has roughly 400,000 clones, less than 95% seen once. Germline V CDR1 and CDR2: MGHRA, YSYEKL. With V trimmed by 5 bases and J by 1 base, 7 bases remained unmatched. The CDR3 extends over 15 amino acids. On this clone itself: Its antigen is still unknown.

Treatment given: around 19 received Ad26.COV2.S at low or high dose, single or two shots; roughly 5 received placebo; per-sample allocation not given. Samples were taken on day 63 after the first vaccine or placebo injection. V and J are TRBV4-1 and TRBJ1-1, with 7 nucleotides matching TRBD1. This sequence was found in a person aged 18-60 years who received the Ad26.COV2.S COVID-19 vaccine or a placebo. Sequencing used peripheral blood, obtained in a trial of Ad26.COV2.S vaccine versus placebo. The CDR3: CASSERQGTNTEAFF. CDR3 in DNA: TGCGCCAGCAGCGAACGACAGGGAACGAACACTGAAGCTTTCTTT.